Detailed here is one T cell receptor (beta chain). The antigen remains unidentified. This record comes from a study of glioma-infiltrating T cells. The wider study: WHO grade II oligodendrogliomas or astrocytomas, plus non-recurrent WHO grade IV glioblastomas, were sampled. Notes on the study in general: Tissue-blood divergence was below expectation in non-neoplastic patients, above in gliomas. A blood CDR3 motif signature was depleted in highly divergent patients.

Trimming took 5 bases from V and 2 from J, leaving 10 bases between them. The CDR3 loop spans 14 amino acids. CDR1 is LNHDA, CDR2 SQIVND, per germline (reference sequence). The iRepertoire nested amplicon-rescue multiplex PCR amplified TCR alpha and beta CDR3s from RNA. For one-step reverse transcription and amplification, 100-400 ng of tissue mRNA or PBMC total RNA was used. MiXCR was run by TCRdb on the multiplex PCR reads, yielding one entry per CDR3 protein. The table lists 400,000 or so distinct CDR3 sequences, roughly two fifths of them singletons. The genes are TRBV19 and TRBJ1-3; a possible D gene is TRBD1 (5 bases). Sequenced sample: glioma tissue, nonneoplastic brain tissue, or PBMCs (not recorded which). The TCR was taken from a human donor with low-grade glioma or glioblastoma, undergoing nonglioma brain surgery, or in good health (not recorded which). In DNA, the CDR3 is TGTGCCAGTAGTCCGGGACGGACTGGAAACACCATATATTTT. This translates into CASSPGRTGNTIYF.